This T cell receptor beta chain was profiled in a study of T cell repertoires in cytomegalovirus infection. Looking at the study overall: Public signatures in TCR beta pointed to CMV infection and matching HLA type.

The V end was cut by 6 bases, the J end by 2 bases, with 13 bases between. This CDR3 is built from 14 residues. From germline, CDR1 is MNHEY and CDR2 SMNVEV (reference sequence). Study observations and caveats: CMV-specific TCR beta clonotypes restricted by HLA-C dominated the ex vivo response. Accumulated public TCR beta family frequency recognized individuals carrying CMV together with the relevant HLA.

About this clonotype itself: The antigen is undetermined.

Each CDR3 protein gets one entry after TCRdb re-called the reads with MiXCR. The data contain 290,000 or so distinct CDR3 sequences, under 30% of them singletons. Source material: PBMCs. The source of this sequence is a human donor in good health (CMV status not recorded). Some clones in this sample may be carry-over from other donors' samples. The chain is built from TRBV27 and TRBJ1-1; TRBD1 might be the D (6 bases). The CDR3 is CASRGGTLNTEAFF. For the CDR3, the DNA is TGTGCCAGCAGGGGTGGGACACTTAACACTGAAGCTTTCTTT.